A few counts support the clone carrying this T cell receptor (beta chain). Other DNA sequences in this specimen translate into the identical CDR3. Libraries were prepared by immunoSEQ multiplex PCR; TCRdb keeps only in-frame clonotypes and omits some of them. The sample holds fewer than 500,000 clones, 85% to 90% seen once. This sample stems from a study of blood T cell repertoires in COVID-19. Background on the study: Donors in the United States, Italy and Spain gave samples during acute or convalescent COVID-19.

The CDR3 runs 15 residues. Per the germline V gene, CDR1 is MDHEN and CDR2 is SYDVKM. Trimming left V 2 bases short and J 1 base short, with 11 bases between. The material sequenced was peripheral blood. The chain joins TRBV28 to TRBJ2-5; D uncertain. This sequence was found in a man between 18 and 35 years old with COVID-19, enrolled during active disease. The CDR3 sequence: CASSLTSGGQETQYF. Here the CDR3 DNA reads TGTGCCAGCAGTTTAACGTCCGGCGGCCAAGAGACCCAGTACTTC.